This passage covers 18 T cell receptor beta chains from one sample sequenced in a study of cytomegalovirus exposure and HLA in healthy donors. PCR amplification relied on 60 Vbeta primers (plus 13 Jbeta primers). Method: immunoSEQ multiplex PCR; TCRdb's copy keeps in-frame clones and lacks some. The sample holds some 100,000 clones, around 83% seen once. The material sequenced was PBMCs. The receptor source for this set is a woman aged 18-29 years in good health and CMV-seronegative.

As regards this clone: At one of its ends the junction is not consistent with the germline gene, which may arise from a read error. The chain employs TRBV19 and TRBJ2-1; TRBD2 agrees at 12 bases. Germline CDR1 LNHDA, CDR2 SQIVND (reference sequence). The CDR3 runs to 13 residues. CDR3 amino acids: CASSVRTSGELIF. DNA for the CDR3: TGTGCCAGTAGTGTCAGGACTAGCGGGGAATTAATCTTC.

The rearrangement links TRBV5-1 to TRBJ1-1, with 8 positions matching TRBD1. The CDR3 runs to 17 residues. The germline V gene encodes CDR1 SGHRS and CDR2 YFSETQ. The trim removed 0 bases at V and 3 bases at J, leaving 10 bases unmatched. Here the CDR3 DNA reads TGCGCCAGCAGCTTGGTGGCAGGGGGCCGGGGGTACACTGAAGCTTTCTTT. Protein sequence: CASSLVAGGRGYTEAFF.

The CDR3 is CASGLDRGQGEQYF. The CDR3 DNA follows: TGTGCCAGCGGTTTGGACAGGGGGCAGGGGGAGCAGTACTTC. V is TRBV6-1 and J is TRBJ2-7, with TRBD1 identical over 11 bases. Per the germline V gene, CDR1 is MNHNS and CDR2 is SASEGT. The CDR3 length is 14 residues. V shed 8 bases and J 7 bases; nucleotides not matched to a gene: 10.

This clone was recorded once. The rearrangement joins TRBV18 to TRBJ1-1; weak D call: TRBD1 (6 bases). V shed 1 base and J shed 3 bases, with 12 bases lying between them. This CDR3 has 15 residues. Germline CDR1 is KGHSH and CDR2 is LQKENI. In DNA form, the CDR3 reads TGTGCCAGCTCACCACAAACAGGGTTGGACACTGAAGCTTTCTTT. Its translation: CASSPQTGLDTEAFF.

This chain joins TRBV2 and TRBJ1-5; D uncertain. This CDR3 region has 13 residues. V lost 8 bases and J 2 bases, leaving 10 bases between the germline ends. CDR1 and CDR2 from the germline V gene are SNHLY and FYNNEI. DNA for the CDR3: TGTGCCAGCGGTTTGCGCGGCAATCAGCCCCAGCATTTT. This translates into CASGLRGNQPQHF.

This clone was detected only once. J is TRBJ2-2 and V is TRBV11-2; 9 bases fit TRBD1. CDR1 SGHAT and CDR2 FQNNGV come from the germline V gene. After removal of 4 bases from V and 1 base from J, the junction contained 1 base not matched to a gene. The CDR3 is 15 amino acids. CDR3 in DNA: TGTGCCAGCAGCTCGGACAGGGGGAACACCGGGGAGCTGTTTTTT. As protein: CASSSDRGNTGELFF.

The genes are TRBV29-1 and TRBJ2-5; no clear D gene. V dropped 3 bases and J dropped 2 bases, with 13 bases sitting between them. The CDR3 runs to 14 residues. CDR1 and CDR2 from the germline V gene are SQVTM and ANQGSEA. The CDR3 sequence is CSVDGEAGQETQYF. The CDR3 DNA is TGCAGCGTTGATGGAGAGGCCGGGCAAGAGACCCAGTACTTC.

The CDR3 sequence: CASSVVGSGAFQETQYF. The CDR3 region has the DNA TGTGCCAGCAGCGTAGTCGGGTCGGGAGCCTTTCAAGAGACCCAGTACTTC. This chain links TRBV9 with TRBJ2-5; possibly TRBD2 for D (6 bases). There are 17 residues in the CDR3. V was clipped by 0 bases and J by 2 bases, with 17 bases between them. Germline CDR1 is SGDLS and CDR2 is YYNGEE.

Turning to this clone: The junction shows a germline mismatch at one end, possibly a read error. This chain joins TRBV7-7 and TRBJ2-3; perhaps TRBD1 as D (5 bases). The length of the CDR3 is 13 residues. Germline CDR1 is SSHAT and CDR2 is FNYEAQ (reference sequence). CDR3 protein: CASSLETEDTQYF. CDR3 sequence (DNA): TGTGCTAGCAGCTTAGAGACAGAAGATACGCAGTATTTT.

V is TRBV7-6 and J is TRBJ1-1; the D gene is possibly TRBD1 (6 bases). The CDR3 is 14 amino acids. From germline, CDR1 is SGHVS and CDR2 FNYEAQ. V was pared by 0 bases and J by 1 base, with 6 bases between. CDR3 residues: CASSLAGQNTEAFF. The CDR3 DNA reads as TGTGCCAGCAGCTTAGCGGGACAGAACACTGAAGCTTTCTTT.

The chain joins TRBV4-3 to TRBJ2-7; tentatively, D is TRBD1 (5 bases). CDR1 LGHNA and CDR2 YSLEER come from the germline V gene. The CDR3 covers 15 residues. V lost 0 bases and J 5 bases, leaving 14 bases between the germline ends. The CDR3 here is CASSQDPGSSHEQYF. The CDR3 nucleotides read TGCGCCAGCAGCCAAGACCCAGGGTCTTCCCACGAGCAGTACTTC.

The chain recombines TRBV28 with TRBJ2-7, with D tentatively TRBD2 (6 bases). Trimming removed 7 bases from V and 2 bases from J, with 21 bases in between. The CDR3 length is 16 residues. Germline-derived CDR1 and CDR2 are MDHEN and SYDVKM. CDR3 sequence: CASIGASGHPTYEQYF. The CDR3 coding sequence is TGTGCCAGCATAGGGGCAAGCGGGCATCCCACCTACGAGCAGTACTTC. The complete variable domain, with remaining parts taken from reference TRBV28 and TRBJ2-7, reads DVKVTQSSRYLVKRTGEKVFLECVQDMDHENMFWYRQDPGLGLRLIYFSYDVKMKEKGDIPEGYSVSREKKERFSLILESASTNQTSMYLCASIGASGHPTYEQYFGPGTRLTVT.

In nucleotides, the CDR3 is TGTGCCAGCAGCTGGCTAGCGGGCGTCAATGAGCAGTTCTTC. Translated: CASSWLAGVNEQFF. The chain employs TRBV7-2 and TRBJ2-1, with 8 bases that match TRBD2. In germline, CDR1 is SGHTA, CDR2 FQGNSA. This CDR3 region has 14 residues. J gave up 6 bases and V 4 bases, and 5 bases lay outside the gene matches.

As DNA, the CDR3 is TGTGCCAGTAGTGTCCGACAGGAGAGGAACACTGAAGCTTTCTTT. Translated: CASSVRQERNTEAFF. The V and J genes are TRBV19 and TRBJ1-1, with D possibly being TRBD1 (6 bases). Germline loops: CDR1 LNHDA, CDR2 SQIVND (reference sequence). V was trimmed by 5 bases and J by 1 base, leaving 14 bases between them. There are 15 residues in the CDR3.

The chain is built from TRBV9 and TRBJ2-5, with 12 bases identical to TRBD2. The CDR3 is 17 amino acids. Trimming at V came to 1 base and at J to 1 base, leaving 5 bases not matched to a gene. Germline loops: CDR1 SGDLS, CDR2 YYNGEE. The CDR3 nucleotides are TGTGCCAGCAGCGTACGGGGACTAGCGGGCTTCCAAGAGACCCAGTACTTC. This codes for CASSVRGLAGFQETQYF.

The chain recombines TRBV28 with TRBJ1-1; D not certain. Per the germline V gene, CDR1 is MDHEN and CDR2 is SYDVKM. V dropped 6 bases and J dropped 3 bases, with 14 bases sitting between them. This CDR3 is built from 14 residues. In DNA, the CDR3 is TGTGCCAGCAGCCAACCGGGGTACGACACTGAAGCTTTCTTT. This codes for CASSQPGYDTEAFF.

The CDR3 is CASSKTSGSRKTQYF. The CDR3 bases are TGTGCCAGCAGCAAGACTAGCGGGAGTCGGAAGACCCAGTACTTC. The V call is TRBV7-8, the J call TRBJ2-5; 12 bases are shared with TRBD2. CDR1 and CDR2 from the germline V gene are SGHVS and FQNEAQ. Trimming at V came to 5 bases and at J to 6 bases, leaving 7 bases not matched to a gene. The CDR3 has 15 amino acids.

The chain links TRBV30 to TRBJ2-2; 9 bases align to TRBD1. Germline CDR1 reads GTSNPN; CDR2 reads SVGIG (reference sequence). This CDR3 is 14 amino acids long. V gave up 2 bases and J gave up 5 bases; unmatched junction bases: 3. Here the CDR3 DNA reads TGTGCCTGGAGTACAGGGGGCCTAACCGGGGAGCTGTTTTTT. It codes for CAWSTGGLTGELFF.